Here is one T cell receptor (beta chain) with its context. Its antigen is unidentified. PCR amplification relied on 60 Vbeta primers (plus 13 Jbeta primers). The data were produced by immunoSEQ multiplex PCR, yet TCRdb's version contains in-frame clones alone and is incomplete. The listing records 65,000 to 95,000 clones. This specimen comes from a study of cytomegalovirus exposure and HLA in healthy donors. Study background: Early released data had tens of millions of unique TCRs, all coming from HLA-typed donors.

The study, taken as a whole, reports: Within a later analysis, the majority of CMV-associated TCR beta chains appeared HLA-restricted.

This clonotype was sampled from a man in his thirties or forties in good health and CMV-seronegative. Sequenced: PBMCs.

The CDR3, as DNA: TGTGCCAGCAGCTTAGGCAGGGCCTACGAGCAGTACTTC. This sequence encodes CASSLGRAYEQYF. The chain has TRBV11-2 and TRBJ2-7; maybe TRBD1 (5 bases). This CDR3 region has 13 residues. The V end lost 1 base, the J end lost 2 bases, and 6 bases lay between the germline ends. In germline, CDR1 is SGHAT, CDR2 FQNNGV.